One sample yielded the 15 T cell receptor beta chains listed below, sequenced in a study of blood T cell repertoires in COVID-19 (dated by TCRdb to the early 2020s). Receptors were amplified or captured by the immunoSEQ multiplex PCR assay. Not all clones reach the TCRdb copy of this immuneACCESS table, which keeps in-frame sequences only. Checked studies attribute under half of the gap to unresolved V genes and leave the rest unexplained. For this sample there are roughly 190,000 clones; more than 85% appear just once. The ten largest clones represent 0.95% to 1.3% of the sample. Specimen: peripheral blood. Receptors originate from a man in his thirties or forties with acute or convalescent COVID-19.

The chain carries TRBV6-5 and TRBJ2-2; D unresolved. Germline loops: CDR1 MNHEY, CDR2 SVGAGI. Trimming took off 0 bases at V and 1 base at J, with 6 bases between the two ends. The CDR3 is made up of 15 amino acids. CDR3 region: CASSYSNRNTGELFF. The CDR3 bases are TGTGCCAGCAGTTACTCGAACAGGAACACCGGGGAGCTGTTTTTT.

The rearrangement links TRBV30 to TRBJ1-2; TRBD1 matches at 8 bases. This CDR3 contains 15 residues. Losses at the gene ends were 1 base for V and 2 bases for J; bases not matched to a gene: 6. The germline gives CDR1 GTSNPN, CDR2 SVGIG (reference sequence). The CDR3 loop reads CAWSAQGVPNYGYTF. The CDR3 region has the DNA TGTGCCTGGAGTGCACAGGGGGTCCCGAACTATGGCTACACCTTC.

The gene calls are TRBV7-3 and TRBJ1-2; TRBD1 aligns across 9 bases. The germline V gene encodes CDR1 SGHTA and CDR2 FQGTGA. With V trimmed by 4 bases and J by 7 bases, 4 bases remained unmatched. The CDR3 contains 13 residues. CDR3 bases: TGTGCCAGCAGCTACACAGGGGGCGTTGGCTACACCTTC. As protein: CASSYTGGVGYTF.

The genes are TRBV28 and TRBJ1-1; D gene ambiguous. CDR1 is MDHEN and CDR2 is SYDVKM in the germline V gene. The CDR3 has 10 amino acids. V lost 8 bases and J 3 bases, leaving 4 bases between the germline ends. The CDR3 DNA is TGTGCCAGCGAGGACACTGAAGCTTTCTTT. This translates into CASEDTEAFF.

In its sample, this clone was seen many times. This rearrangement joins TRBV19 to TRBJ2-3, with D perhaps TRBD1 (5 bases). CDR1 is LNHDA and CDR2 is SQIVND in the germline V gene (reference sequence). This CDR3 has 13 residues. V was shortened by 5 bases and J by 4 bases, with 10 bases between the two germline ends. The CDR3 loop reads CASSVTGSDTQYF. CDR3 sequence (DNA): TGTGCCAGTAGTGTCACAGGTTCAGATACGCAGTATTTT.

The V and J genes are TRBV2 and TRBJ1-2; 7 bases are a match to TRBD1. Losses at the gene ends were 2 bases for V and 2 bases for J; bases not matched to a gene: 5. This CDR3 contains 15 residues. Germline lookup yields CDR1 SNHLY and CDR2 FYNNEI. CDR3 coding DNA: TGTGCCAGCAGTGAACAGGGGGGACAGAACTATGGCTACACCTTC. It codes for CASSEQGGQNYGYTF. Filled out from reference TRBV2 and TRBJ1-2, the complete variable domain reads EPEVTQTPSHQVTQMGQEVILRCVPISNHLYFYWYRQILGQKVEFLVSFYNNEISEKSEIFDDQFSVERPDGSNFTLKIRSTKLEDSAMYFCASSEQGGQNYGYTFGSGTRLTVV.

This rearrangement joins TRBV18 to TRBJ2-3, with a tentative D call TRBD2 (6 bases). The V and J ends lost 6 bases and 4 bases respectively, with 11 bases between them. Germline loops: CDR1 KGHSH, CDR2 LQKENI. This CDR3 is 13 amino acids long. In DNA, the CDR3 is TGTGCCAGCTCCGGGAGCACGGCAGATACGCAGTATTTT. This codes for CASSGSTADTQYF. Full variable domain (missing parts from reference TRBV18 and TRBJ2-3): NAGVMQNPRHLVRRRGQEARLRCSPMKGHSHVYWYRQLPEEGLKFMVYLQKENIIDESGMPKERFSAEFPKEGPSILRIQQVVRGDSAAYFCASSGSTADTQYFGPGTRLTVL.

The genes are TRBV6-5 and TRBJ2-7; TRBD1 aligns across 9 bases. This CDR3 has 14 amino acids. The germline V gene encodes CDR1 MNHEY and CDR2 SVGAGI. Germline trimming cut 2 bases from V and 6 bases from J; bases unmatched to any gene: 5. CDR3 sequence reads: CASSYPGQGREQYF. The CDR3 DNA follows: TGTGCCAGCAGTTACCCTGGACAGGGGCGCGAGCAGTACTTC.

This chain joins TRBV19 and TRBJ1-2; D uncertain. CDR3 length: 16 residues. The V gene lost 3 bases and the J gene lost 2 bases, with 16 bases spanning the gap. Looked up from germline, CDR1 is LNHDA and CDR2 is SQIVND (reference sequence). The CDR3 loop is CASSMTQATSNYGYTF. The CDR3 region has the DNA TGTGCCAGTAGTATGACGCAGGCAACGTCCAACTATGGCTACACCTTC.

V usage is TRBV3-1 (or the pseudogene TRBV3-2) and J usage is TRBJ1-1; possibly TRBD1 for D (5 bases). Germline assignment: CDR1 LGHDT and CDR2 YNNKEL (reference sequence). The CDR3 has 12 residues. Deletions cut 9 bases from V and 9 bases from J, with 17 bases between. CDR3 sequence reads: CASRGGGTKAFF. CDR3 DNA sequence: TGTGCCAGTCGGGGAGGTGGGACTAAAGCTTTCTTT.

The gene calls are TRBV3-1 (or the pseudogene TRBV3-2) and TRBJ1-1, with TRBD1 identical over 7 bases. In germline, CDR1 is LGHDT, CDR2 YNNKEL (reference sequence). CDR3 length: 15 amino acids. V dropped 4 bases and J dropped 7; count of bases not matched to a gene: 12. The CDR3 nucleotides read TGTGCCAGCAGCCTAGGGGACAGAAGGAACTATGAAGCTTTCTTT. This encodes CASSLGDRRNYEAFF.

The V call is TRBV6-1, the J call TRBJ1-2; 8 bases match TRBD1. CDR3 length: 15 amino acids. Unmatched junction bases numbered 10, after V lost 3 bases and J lost 7 bases. CDR1 is MNHNS and CDR2 is SASEGT in the germline V gene. DNA for the CDR3: TGTGCCAGCAGTGAGCTTACCAGGGGGCTTGCTGGCTACACCTTC. This translates into CASSELTRGLAGYTF.

The chain carries TRBV28 and TRBJ1-5; 7 nucleotides line up with TRBD1. The germline V gene has CDR1 MDHEN and CDR2 SYDVKM. The trim removed 6 bases at V and 6 bases at J, leaving 8 bases unmatched. CDR3 length: 14 residues. CDR3 sequence: CASSPDRAIQPQHF. The CDR3 nucleotides are TGTGCCAGCAGCCCCGACAGGGCTATTCAGCCCCAGCATTTT.

This chain links TRBV7-6 with TRBJ2-1; TRBD2 might be the D (6 bases). Trimming removed 1 base at V and 0 bases at J, with 16 bases between. The CDR3 length is 18 residues. Germline assignment: CDR1 SGHVS and CDR2 FNYEAQ. The CDR3 protein is CASSLEVGLASSYNEQFF. The CDR3 DNA follows: TGTGCCAGCAGCTTAGAGGTGGGCCTAGCGAGCTCCTACAATGAGCAGTTCTTC. Looking up the rest from reference TRBV7-6 and TRBJ2-1 gives the full variable domain: GAGVSQSPRYKVTKRGQDVALRCDPISGHVSLYWYRQALGQGPEFLTYFNYEAQQDKSGLPNDRFSAERPEGSISTLTIQRTEQRDSAMYRCASSLEVGLASSYNEQFFGPGTRLTVL.

This chain connects TRBV19 to TRBJ2-5, with 8 positions matching TRBD1. The CDR3 spans 15 residues. Per germline, CDR1 LNHDA and CDR2 SQIVND (reference sequence). Trimming cost V 9 bases and J 4 bases; bases outside gene matches: 13. The CDR3, as DNA: TGTGCCAGCAGCGACAGGGGATCAGGTGGAGAGACCCAGTACTTC. It codes for CASSDRGSGGETQYF.